A single sample gave rise to the 24 T cell receptor beta chains below, sequenced in a study of beta chain features in type 1 diabetes. Of the isolated RNA, all was reverse transcribed, and so the sequenced material was expressed TCRB transcripts. TCRdb's table, derived via immunoSEQ multiplex PCR, lists solely in-frame clones and lacks some. Seen here are around 160,000 clones, under 60% observed once, and the top ten hold under 0.45%. The sequenced material came from Tregs from blood. The receptors derive from a man aged 18 to 30 in good health.

In its sample, this clone was seen a few times. V usage is TRBV6-5 and J usage is TRBJ2-1; 8 nucleotides match TRBD2. This CDR3 is 15 amino acids long. V shed 3 bases and J 6 bases; nucleotides not matched to a gene: 7. In germline, CDR1 is MNHEY, CDR2 SVGAGI. The CDR3 loop reads CASSYYPGGRNEQFF. In nucleotides, the CDR3 is TGTGCCAGCAGTTATTATCCGGGAGGGCGCAATGAGCAGTTCTTC.

The gene calls are TRBV25-1 and TRBJ1-1, with a tentative D call TRBD1 (6 bases). CDR3 length: 13 amino acids. Trimming stripped 7 bases from V and 3 bases from J, with 12 bases between. Germline-derived CDR1 and CDR2 are MGHDK and SYGVNS. The CDR3 DNA follows: TGTGCCAGCACCAGGGGCGATTACACTGAAGCTTTCTTT. Translating gives CASTRGDYTEAFF.

This chain joins TRBV4-2 and TRBJ1-2; D is unclear. V dropped 2 bases and J dropped 1 base, with 5 bases sitting between them. In germline, CDR1 is LGHNA, CDR2 YNFKEQ. The CDR3 is 13 amino acids. This chain's CDR3 is CASSQSDNYGYTF. In DNA form, the CDR3 reads TGTGCCAGCAGCCAAAGCGATAACTATGGCTACACCTTC.

This clone was seen only once. This chain uses TRBV5-1 with TRBJ2-3; D not resolved. Trimming shortened V by 1 base and J by 2 bases, and 8 bases separated the two germline ends. Germline assignment: CDR1 SGHRS and CDR2 YFSETQ. The CDR3 extends over 14 amino acids. The CDR3 DNA reads as TGCGCCAGCAGCTTGCTGCTACCCACAGATACGCAGTATTTT. It encodes CASSLLLPTDTQYF.

This clone was seen more than once but under ten times. This chain links TRBV7-8 with TRBJ1-1, with no clear D. The germline V and J ends were trimmed by 0 bases and 1 base, with 9 bases remaining between them. Germline lookup yields CDR1 SGHVS and CDR2 FQNEAQ. The CDR3 totals 15 residues. This CDR3 reads CASSLARYGNTEAFF. The CDR3 region has the DNA TGTGCCAGCAGCTTAGCGAGATACGGGAACACTGAAGCTTTCTTT.

The CDR3 coding sequence is TGTGCCAGTAGTCCCGGACTAGCGGCCTCCTACGAGCAGTACTTC. It yields the protein CASSPGLAASYEQYF. V gene TRBV19 combines with J gene TRBJ2-7, with 10 bases that match TRBD2. This CDR3 has 15 residues. Germline V gives CDR1 LNHDA, CDR2 SQIVND (reference sequence). V was pared by 5 bases and J by 0 bases, with 4 bases of the junction left unmatched. Looking up the rest from reference TRBV19 and TRBJ2-7 gives the full variable domain: DGGITQSPKYLFRKEGQNVTLSCEQNLNHDAMYWYRQDPGQGLRLIYYSQIVNDFQKGDIAEGYSVSREKKESFPLTVTSAQKNPTAFYLCASSPGLAASYEQYFGPGTRLTVT.

The CDR3 loop is CASSPSLGVSSYEQYF. DNA of the CDR3: TGTGCCAGCAGCCCAAGTTTAGGGGTTAGCTCCTACGAGCAGTACTTC. The chain links TRBV9 to TRBJ2-7, with D perhaps matching TRBD1 (5 bases). CDR3 size: 16 residues. The germline V gene encodes CDR1 SGDLS and CDR2 YYNGEE. Trimming pared 4 bases from V and 0 bases from J, leaving 17 bases between.

This clone occurred a few times. This sequence joins TRBV30 and TRBJ1-6; 9 bases are shared with TRBD1. Losses at the gene ends were 2 bases for V and 3 bases for J; bases not matched to a gene: 2. The CDR3 has 15 residues. The V gene's germline CDR1 is GTSNPN and CDR2 SVGIG (reference sequence). For the CDR3, the DNA is TGTGCCTGGAGTAAGGACAGGGGCTATAATTCACCCCTCCACTTT. Its translation: CAWSKDRGYNSPLHF.

This clone has a handful of counts. V gene TRBV28 combines with J gene TRBJ2-3; TRBD2 matches at 10 bases. The germline CDR1 and CDR2 sequences are MDHEN and SYDVKM. The CDR3 is 16 amino acids. V trimming: 4 bases; J trimming: 4 bases; junction bases outside the gene matches: 8. The DNA for the CDR3 is TGTGCCAGCAGTTCCATTCAGCGGGAGGGAGCAGATACGCAGTATTTT. Amino acids: CASSSIQREGADTQYF.

CDR3 bases: TGCAGCGCCGGTAGCGGTGGTGAGACCCAGTACTTC. Translated: CSAGSGGETQYF. The chain is built from TRBV29-1 and TRBJ2-5; tentative D call: TRBD2 (6 bases). V was shortened by 7 bases and J by 5 bases, with 14 bases between the two germline ends. This CDR3 contains 12 residues. Germline CDR1 and CDR2: SQVTM and ANQGSEA. The variable domain in full, completed from reference TRBV29-1 and TRBJ2-5, reads SAVISQKPSRDICQRGTSLTIQCQVDSQVTMMFWYRQQPGQSLTLIATANQGSEATYESGFVIDKFPISRPNLTFSTLTVSNMSPEDSSIYLCSAGSGGETQYFGPGTRLLVL.

This sequence joins TRBV7-8 and TRBJ1-1, with D perhaps matching TRBD1 (6 bases). Germline loops: CDR1 SGHVS, CDR2 FQNEAQ. The CDR3 runs 15 residues. The germline V and J ends were trimmed by 0 bases and 8 bases, with 16 bases remaining between them. CDR3 coding DNA: TGTGCCAGCAGCTTAGCGAGGAACAGGGCTCCGGAAGCTTTCTTT. This codes for CASSLARNRAPEAFF.

The V call is TRBV30, the J call TRBJ1-1; 8 bases map to TRBD1. Germline trimming cut 5 bases from V and 8 bases from J; bases unmatched to any gene: 1. This CDR3 spans 10 amino acids. CDR1 and CDR2 from the germline V gene are GTSNPN and SVGIG (reference sequence). CDR3 sequence: CAWGDREAFF. Written as DNA, the CDR3 is TGTGCCTGGGGGGACAGGGAAGCTTTCTTT.

This clone appeared a single time. The chain recombines TRBV28 with TRBJ1-2, with a possible D match to TRBD1 (5 bases). The V end lost 3 bases, the J end lost 7 bases, and 12 bases lay between the germline ends. This CDR3 is built from 13 residues. Germline V CDR1 and CDR2: MDHEN, SYDVKM. CDR3 in DNA: TGTGCCAGCAGTTTTCAGGGTCGTAGTGGCTACACCTTC. Translation: CASSFQGRSGYTF.

This chain links TRBV18 with TRBJ2-7, with 12 bases matching TRBD2. Germline V lookup: CDR1 KGHSH, CDR2 LQKENI. The CDR3 has 15 residues. The V and J ends lost 6 bases and 6 bases, in that order; junction bases with no gene match: 9. The DNA for the CDR3 is TGTGCCAGCTCCCTCGGACTAGCGGGATTCGGCGAGCAGTACTTC. Encoded protein: CASSLGLAGFGEQYF.

The rearrangement joins TRBV7-9 to TRBJ2-7, with 11 bases fitting TRBD2. The CDR3 loop spans 15 amino acids. V shed 1 base and J 6 bases; nucleotides not matched to a gene: 5. Germline lookup yields CDR1 SEHNR and CDR2 FQNEAQ (reference sequence). CDR3 sequence (DNA): TGTGCCAGCAGCTTAGGTCTAGCGGGAGGAAGCGAGCAGTACTTC. It translates to CASSLGLAGGSEQYF.

This chain joins TRBV6-5 and TRBJ1-2, with 8 bases aligning to TRBD1. CDR1 and CDR2 from the germline V gene are MNHEY and SVGAGI. Germline trimming cut 0 bases from V and 4 bases from J; bases unmatched to any gene: 7. This CDR3 has 16 amino acids. The CDR3 is CASSYSEGTGLYGYTF. For the CDR3, the DNA is TGTGCCAGCAGTTACTCGGAAGGGACAGGTCTCTATGGCTACACCTTC.

The V gene is TRBV7-9, the J gene TRBJ2-1, with 7 bases lining up with TRBD2. The CDR3 consists of 17 residues. Germline CDR1 reads SEHNR; CDR2 reads FQNEAQ (reference sequence). V was clipped by 5 bases and J by 6 bases; unmatched bases: 16. The CDR3 spells CASSPRTGRTRVNEQFF. The CDR3, as DNA: TGTGCCAGCAGCCCTCGGACCGGGAGGACCCGGGTCAATGAGCAGTTCTTC.

The sample holds a few counts of this clone. The chain couples TRBV28 to TRBJ2-2; D is unclear. The CDR3 length is 13 residues. Germline-derived CDR1 and CDR2 are MDHEN and SYDVKM. Trimming pared 6 bases from V and 1 base from J, leaving 6 bases between. For the CDR3, the DNA is TGTGCCAGCAGGACACTGAACACCGGGGAGCTGTTTTTT. Amino acid sequence: CASRTLNTGELFF.

The chain employs TRBV30 and TRBJ1-4; 8 bases fit TRBD1. The CDR3 contains 16 residues. Unmatched junction bases numbered 7, after V lost 0 bases and J lost 4 bases. The germline V gene encodes CDR1 GTSNPN and CDR2 SVGIG (reference sequence). The CDR3 region has the DNA TGTGCCTGGAGTGTACCCTGGACAGGGAGTAATGAAAAACTGTTTTTT. It yields the protein CAWSVPWTGSNEKLFF.

This clone was seen only a few times. V and J are TRBV29-1 and TRBJ1-5, with 7 bases fitting TRBD1. J gave up 6 bases and V 5 bases, and 7 bases lay outside the gene matches. The length of the CDR3 is 13 residues. CDR1 and CDR2 (germline): SQVTM, ANQGSEA. CDR3 nucleotide sequence: TGCAGCGTTATCGGGACAGTCGGTCAGCCCCAGCATTTT. Amino acid sequence: CSVIGTVGQPQHF.

V and J are TRBV19 and TRBJ2-7, with TRBD1 as a possible D gene (5 bases). The CDR3 has 15 amino acids. Trimming removed 0 bases from V and 1 base from J, with 10 bases in between. Germline assignment: CDR1 LNHDA and CDR2 SQIVND (reference sequence). The CDR3 sequence is CASSIEAGLSYEQYF. CDR3 nucleotides: TGTGCCAGTAGTATAGAAGCAGGGTTGTCCTACGAGCAGTACTTC.

This clone occurred a few times. Other DNA sequences in the same sample also yield this CDR3. The rearrangement joins TRBV30 to TRBJ2-7; D gene unclear. The V gene lost 0 bases and the J gene lost 3 bases, with 6 bases spanning the gap. Germline V lookup: CDR1 GTSNPN, CDR2 SVGIG (reference sequence). The CDR3 spans 12 residues. The CDR3 region is CAWSVPGYEQYF. DNA for the CDR3: TGTGCCTGGAGTGTACCGGGCTACGAGCAGTACTTC.

The chain is built from TRBV28 and TRBJ2-5, with D maybe TRBD2 (5 bases). Germline CDR1 is MDHEN and CDR2 is SYDVKM. The CDR3 sequence is 15 residues long. V lost 2 bases, J lost 5 bases, and 15 bases lay in between. The CDR3 here is CASSLRFTRSETQYF. CDR3 bases: TGTGCCAGCAGTTTACGGTTCACTAGATCGGAGACCCAGTACTTC.

This clone showed up just a few times. The chain couples TRBV13 to TRBJ1-2; 7 bases match TRBD1. CDR1 is PRHDT and CDR2 is FYEKMQ in the germline V gene (reference sequence). This CDR3 comprises 14 residues. J gave up 4 bases and V 5 bases, and 7 bases lay outside the gene matches. In DNA form, the CDR3 reads TGTGCCAGCAGCGTGGGACAGCCATCCTATGGCTACACCTTC. Protein sequence: CASSVGQPSYGYTF.